A single sample is the source of the 11 T cell receptor beta chains below, sequenced in a study of T cell changes during pregnancy in multiple sclerosis. TCRdb's copy holds only in-frame clones and misses some; the assay was immunoSEQ multiplex PCR. The data hold 85,000 to 130,000 clones, with more than 80% observed a single time. The source was peripheral blood, collected in the second trimester of pregnancy. The receptor set was obtained from a female donor with multiple sclerosis, enrolled in a pregnancy study.

This rearrangement joins TRBV27 to TRBJ2-3; TRBD2 might be the D (6 bases). The germline V gene has CDR1 MNHEY and CDR2 SMNVEV (reference sequence). The CDR3 contains 16 residues. Trimming removed 5 bases from V and 0 bases from J, with 15 bases in between. CDR3 in amino acids: CASSPTGVTSTDTQYF. CDR3 DNA: TGTGCCAGCAGTCCGACGGGAGTTACTAGCACAGATACGCAGTATTTT.

This chain joins TRBV6-1 and TRBJ2-1; a possible D gene is TRBD2 (6 bases). Trimming took 8 bases from V and 4 from J, leaving 12 bases between them. This CDR3 comprises 13 residues. CDR1 and CDR2 from the germline V gene are MNHNS and SASEGT. CDR3 in DNA: TGTGCCAGCGGAGTAGCGGAGTACAATGAGCAGTTCTTC. Residues: CASGVAEYNEQFF.

This clone was detected only once. This rearrangement joins TRBV5-1 to TRBJ1-4, with a tentative D call TRBD1 (6 bases). The V gene lost 5 bases and the J gene lost 0 bases, with 11 bases spanning the gap. CDR1 is SGHRS, CDR2 YFSETQ, per germline. The CDR3 contains 15 residues. The CDR3 coding sequence is TGCGCCAGCAGGGACAGCCCGACAACTAATGAAAAACTGTTTTTT. Translated: CASRDSPTTNEKLFF.

This clone has just one count. The chain joins TRBV29-1 to TRBJ2-1; TRBD1 aligns across 9 bases. The trim removed 6 bases at V and 4 bases at J, leaving 7 bases unmatched. This CDR3 spans 14 amino acids. From germline, CDR1 is SQVTM and CDR2 ANQGSEA. DNA of the CDR3: TGCAGCGTAATCACCGGGACAGGGTACAATGAGCAGTTCTTC. Encoded protein: CSVITGTGYNEQFF.

This chain uses TRBV6-1 with TRBJ2-5, with TRBD2 as a possible D gene (6 bases). V lost 7 bases to trimming and J lost 5 bases, with 17 bases between them. In germline, CDR1 is MNHNS, CDR2 SASEGT. This CDR3 has 14 residues. CDR3 DNA: TGTGCCAGCATCGGAGATTTTCGGGGGGAGACCCAGTACTTC. Amino acids: CASIGDFRGETQYF.

This chain joins TRBV28 and TRBJ2-7, with D maybe TRBD1 (5 bases). Germline V CDR1 and CDR2: MDHEN, SYDVKM. Trimming removed 6 bases at V and 3 bases at J, with 9 bases between. The CDR3 covers 12 residues. The CDR3 DNA sequence: TGTGCCAGCAGGGGGCCTTACTACGAGCAGTACTTC. Its translation: CASRGPYYEQYF.

This chain uses TRBV2 with TRBJ2-5, with TRBD1 as a possible D gene (5 bases). The CDR3 is 16 amino acids. Germline assignment: CDR1 SNHLY and CDR2 FYNNEI. Deletions cut 4 bases from V and 1 base from J, with 16 bases between. CDR3 sequence: CASSARAGLTQETQYF. The CDR3 DNA is TGTGCCAGCAGTGCAAGGGCAGGGTTGACCCAAGAGACCCAGTACTTC.

The CDR3 bases are TGTGCCAGCAGTACCACCGGGACAGTAACCTACGAGCAGTACTTC. Protein sequence: CASSTTGTVTYEQYF. The genes are TRBV6-5 and TRBJ2-7, with 7 bases matching TRBD1. Germline V CDR1 and CDR2: MNHEY, SVGAGI. The CDR3 runs 15 residues. V gave up 5 bases and J gave up 2 bases; unmatched junction bases: 9.

This clone was recorded once. This chain uses TRBV7-3 with TRBJ1-3; D is uncertain. With 5 bases removed from V and 0 bases from J, the gap between germline ends came to 11 bases. CDR1 SGHTA and CDR2 FQGTGA come from the germline V gene. This CDR3 has 15 amino acids. The DNA of the CDR3 is TGTGCCAGCAGCCCCGCTCTAAGCTCTGGAAACACCATATATTTT. Encoded protein: CASSPALSSGNTIYF.

The rearrangement joins TRBV5-1 to TRBJ1-4; TRBD1 matches 8 bases. CDR1 and CDR2 (germline): SGHRS, YFSETQ. V trimming: 4 bases; J trimming: 8 bases; junction bases outside the gene matches: 4. The CDR3 is 13 amino acids. The CDR3 coding sequence is TGCGCCAGCAGCCCGACAGGGGACGAAAAACTGTTTTTT. It specifies CASSPTGDEKLFF.

This chain joins TRBV9 and TRBJ2-6; 7 bases are a match to TRBD1. Trimming took 4 bases from V and 0 from J; bases not matched to a gene: 10. The CDR3 runs to 18 residues. Germline V CDR1 and CDR2: SGDLS, YYNGEE. The DNA of the CDR3 is TGTGCCAGCAGCCCCGCGGACAGGCGATACTCTGGGGCCAACGTCCTGACTTTC. It translates to CASSPADRRYSGANVLTF.